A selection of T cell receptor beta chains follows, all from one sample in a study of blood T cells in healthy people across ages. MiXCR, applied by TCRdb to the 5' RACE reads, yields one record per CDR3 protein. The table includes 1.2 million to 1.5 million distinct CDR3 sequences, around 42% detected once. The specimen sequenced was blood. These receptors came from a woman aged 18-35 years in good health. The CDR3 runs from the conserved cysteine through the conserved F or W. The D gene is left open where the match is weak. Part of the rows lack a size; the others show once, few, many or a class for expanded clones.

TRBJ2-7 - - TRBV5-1 CASGLVTGFTYEQYF TGCGCCAGCGGCTTGGTGACAGGATTTACCTACGAGCAGTACTTC
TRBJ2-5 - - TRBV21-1 CASSKEVVGTGNCEQYF -
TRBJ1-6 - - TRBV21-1 CASSKEGGGTSYNSPLHF TGTGCCAGCAGCAAAGAGGGGGGGGGCACATCCTATAATTCACCCCTCCACTTT
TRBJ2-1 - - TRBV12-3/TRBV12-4 CASQGGDYNEQFF TGTGCCAGCCAGGGGGGGGACTACAATGAGCAGTTCTTC
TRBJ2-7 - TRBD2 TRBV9 CASSVGREEYEQYF TGTGCCAGCAGCGTAGGGCGGGAGGAATACGAGCAGTACTTC
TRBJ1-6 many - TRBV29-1 CSYAGGNYNSPLHF TGCAGCTACGCGGGAGGAAATTATAATTCACCCCTCCACTTT
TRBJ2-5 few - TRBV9 CASSVEGTESETQYF TGTGCCAGCAGCGTAGAAGGTACGGAGTCGGAGACCCAGTACTTC
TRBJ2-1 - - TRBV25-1 CASSEPRLGMGEQFF TGTGCCAGCAGTGAACCCCGACTAGGGATGGGTGAGCAGTTCTTC
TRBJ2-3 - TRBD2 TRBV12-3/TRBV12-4 CASGGLAGADTQYF TGTGCCAGCGGAGGACTAGCGGGAGCAGATACGCAGTATTTT
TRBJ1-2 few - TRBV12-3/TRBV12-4 CASSFSGTYGYTF TGTGCCAGCAGTTTCTCGGGAACCTATGGCTACACCTTC
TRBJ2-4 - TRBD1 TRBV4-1 CASSQGDRVINIQYF TGCGCCAGCAGCCAAGGGGACAGGGTTATAAACATTCAGTACTTC
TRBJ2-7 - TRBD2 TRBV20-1 CSARGRERESRSDEQYF TGCAGTGCTAGGGGGAGGGAGCGGGAGTCTCGATCGGACGAGCAGTACTTC
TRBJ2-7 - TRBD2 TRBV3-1 CASSQDTSGSLEQYF TGTGCCAGCAGCCAAGATACTAGCGGGAGCCTCGAGCAGTACTTC
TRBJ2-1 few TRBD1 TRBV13 CASSGDRVRNEQFF TGTGCCAGCAGCGGGGACAGGGTAAGGAATGAGCAGTTCTTC
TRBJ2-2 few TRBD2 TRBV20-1 CSARPSGRALAGELFF TGCAGTGCTAGACCTAGCGGGAGGGCCCTTGCCGGGGAGCTGTTTTTT
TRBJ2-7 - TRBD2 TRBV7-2 CASSRTSLSYEQYF TGTGCCAGCAGCCGGACTAGCCTCTCCTACGAGCAGTACTTC
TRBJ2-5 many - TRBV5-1 CASRQGTEETQYF TGCGCCAGCCGCCAGGGGACGGAAGAGACCCAGTACTTC
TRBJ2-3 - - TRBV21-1 CASSKPTDTDTQYF TGTGCCAGCAGCAAACCGACAGACACAGATACGCAGTATTTT
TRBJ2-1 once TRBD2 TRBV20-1 CSAPDWVAGDHEQFF TGCAGTGCCCCTGATTGGGTAGCGGGAGACCATGAGCAGTTCTTC
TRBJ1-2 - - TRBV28 CASSSTGCGYTF TGTGCCAGCAGTTCTACAGGGTGTGGCTACACCTTC
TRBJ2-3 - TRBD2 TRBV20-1 CSATLAGVISDTQYF TGCAGTGCCACACTAGCGGGAGTAATATCAGATACGCAGTATTTT
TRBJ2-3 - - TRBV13 CASSRTQANGDTQYF TGTGCCAGCAGCCGTACCCAGGCTAATGGAGATACGCAGTATTTT
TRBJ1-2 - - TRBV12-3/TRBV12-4 CASSLGGHNYGYTF TGTGCCAGCAGTTTGGGGGGACACAACTATGGCTACACCTTC
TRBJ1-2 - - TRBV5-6 CASRFTGRYGYTF TGTGCCAGCAGGTTTACAGGGAGGTATGGCTACACCTTC
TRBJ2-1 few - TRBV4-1 CASSQDQSNEQFF TGCGCCAGCAGCCAAGATCAGTCCAATGAGCAGTTCTTC
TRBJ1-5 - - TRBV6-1 CASSTSGTLTDSNQPQHF TGTGCCAGCAGTACCTCCGGGACACTGACCGATAGCAATCAGCCCCAGCATTTT
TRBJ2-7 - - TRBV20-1 CSARDGPSGLSYEQYF TGCAGTGCTAGAGACGGACCGTCGGGTTTATCCTACGAGCAGTACTTC
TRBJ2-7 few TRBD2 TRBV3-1 CASSQWGLAYEQYF TGTGCCAGCAGCCAATGGGGACTAGCGTACGAGCAGTACTTC
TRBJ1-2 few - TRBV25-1 CASSGGYYGYTF TGTGCCAGCAGTGGAGGGTACTATGGCTACACCTTC
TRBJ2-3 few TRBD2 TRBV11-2 CASSLVPGGLQDTQYF TGTGCCAGCAGCTTAGTACCGGGGGGGCTTCAAGATACGCAGTATTTT
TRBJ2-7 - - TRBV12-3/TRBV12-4 CASRFRQGSYEQYF TGTGCCAGCAGGTTCCGTCAGGGATCCTACGAGCAGTACTTC
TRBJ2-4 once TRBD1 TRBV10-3 CAISEDRENIQYF TGTGCCATCAGTGAGGACAGGGAGAACATTCAGTACTTC
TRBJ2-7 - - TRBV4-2 CASSQWKGPDLAAYEQYF TGTGCCAGCAGCCAATGGAAGGGTCCGGACCTTGCTGCCTACGAGCAGTACTTC
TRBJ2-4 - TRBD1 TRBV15 CATSGLDRGTLAKNIQYF TGTGCCACCAGCGGATTGGACAGGGGAACTCTAGCCAAAAACATTCAGTACTTC
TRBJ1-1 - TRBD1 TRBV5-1 CASSSLPGQGTEAFF TGCGCCAGCAGCTCCCTCCCGGGACAGGGCACTGAAGCTTTCTTT
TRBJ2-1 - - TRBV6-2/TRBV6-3 CASSYDPIDNGQFF TGTGCCAGCAGTTACGATCCTATAGACAATGGGCAGTTCTTC
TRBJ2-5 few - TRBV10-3 CAIRGLGEETQYF TGTGCCATCAGAGGACTCGGAGAAGAGACCCAGTACTTC
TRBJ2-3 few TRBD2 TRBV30 CAWSELAVTDTQYF TGTGCCTGGAGTGAACTAGCGGTCACAGATACGCAGTATTTT
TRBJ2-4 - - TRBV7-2 CASSLRGLPNIQYF TGTGCCAGCAGCTTAAGGGGGTTGCCAAACATTCAGTACTTC
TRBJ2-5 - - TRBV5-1 CASSGDKETQYF TGCGCCAGCAGTGGGGATAAAGAGACCCAGTACTTC
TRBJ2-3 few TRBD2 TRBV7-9 CASERESVTDTQYF TGTGCCAGCGAGCGGGAGTCGGTCACAGATACGCAGTATTTT
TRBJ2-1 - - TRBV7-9 CASSSGPNYNEQFF TGTGCCAGCAGCTCCGGACCGAACTACAATGAGCAGTTCTTC
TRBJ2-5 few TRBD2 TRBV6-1 CASSAPRLAGGRETQYF TGTGCCAGCAGTGCTCCTAGACTAGCGGGGGGGAGGGAGACCCAGTACTTC
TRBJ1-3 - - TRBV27 CASKRTGASGNTIYF TGTGCCAGCAAACGCACAGGAGCCTCTGGAAACACCATATATTTT
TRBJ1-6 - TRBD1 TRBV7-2 CASSQQPDRVSSPLHF TGTGCCAGCAGCCAGCAGCCGGACAGGGTTTCTTCACCCCTCCACTTT
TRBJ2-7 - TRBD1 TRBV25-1 CASSPPGQIIYEQYF TGTGCCAGCAGTCCACCGGGACAGATTATCTACGAGCAGTACTTC
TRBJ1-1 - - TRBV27 CASSRWPPLSNTEAFF TGTGCCAGCAGTAGGTGGCCCCCTCTTTCGAACACTGAAGCTTTCTTT
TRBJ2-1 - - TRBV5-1 CASSRSGEYNGQFF TGCGCCAGCAGCCGCTCCGGGGAATACAATGGGCAGTTCTTC
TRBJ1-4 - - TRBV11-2 CASSLSPFSKLFF TGTGCCAGCAGCTTAAGTCCTTTCTCGAAACTGTTTTTT
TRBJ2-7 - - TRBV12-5 CASGLWDTGENEQYF TGTGCTAGTGGTTTGTGGGACACGGGGGAGAACGAGCAGTACTTC
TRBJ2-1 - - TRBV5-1 CASSLGGIGPYNEQFF TGCGCCAGCAGCTTGGGGGGGATCGGTCCCTACAATGAGCAGTTCTTC
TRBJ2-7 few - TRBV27 CASKKQDYEQYF TGTGCCAGCAAAAAACAGGACTACGAGCAGTACTTC
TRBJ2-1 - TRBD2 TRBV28 CASSPRTSGGRGEQFF TGTGCCAGCAGTCCTCGGACTAGCGGGGGCCGGGGTGAGCAGTTCTTC
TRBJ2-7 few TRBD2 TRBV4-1 CASSPQQASGTYEQYF TGCGCCAGCAGCCCCCAACAGGCTAGCGGCACCTACGAGCAGTACTTC
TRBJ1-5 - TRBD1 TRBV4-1 CASSRDRRSNQPQHF TGCGCCAGCAGCCGGGACAGACGGAGCAATCAGCCCCAGCATTTT
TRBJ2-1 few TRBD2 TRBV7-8 CASSPPTSGKVPNEQFF TGTGCCAGCAGCCCCCCGACTAGCGGGAAAGTTCCCAATGAGCAGTTCTTC